The 30 T cell receptor beta chains listed next were all sequenced from one sample in a study of blood T cell repertoires in COVID-19 (dated by TCRdb to the early 2020s). The receptor library was made with the immunoSEQ multiplex PCR assay. In TCRdb, the immuneACCESS table is reduced to in-frame sequences with V and J assigned. These tables do not hold every clone; where another copy was compared, an unresolved V gene accounts for under half, and the others remain unexplained. This sample has some 250,000 clones in its table, and roughly four fifths of those were observed once. Jointly, the top ten make up roughly a tenth of the sample. Sequencing input: peripheral blood. The source is a woman of 80 years or more with acute or convalescent COVID-19.

The rearrangement links TRBV28 to TRBJ1-2; a weak D match, TRBD1 (5 bases). The CDR3 is 18 amino acids. The V end was cut by 5 bases, the J end by 2 bases, with 24 bases between. The germline V gene has CDR1 MDHEN and CDR2 SYDVKM. The CDR3 sequence is CASSLWVGQGYSNYGYTF. CDR3 DNA sequence: TGTGCCAGCAGTCTCTGGGTTGGGCAGGGATATTCCAACTATGGCTACACCTTC.

This clone has just a few counts. The rearrangement uses TRBV19 and TRBJ2-7; possible D gene TRBD2, 7 bases. The CDR3 runs to 13 residues. The V and J ends lost 5 bases and 2 bases respectively, with 10 bases between them. In germline, CDR1 is LNHDA, CDR2 SQIVND (reference sequence). CDR3 protein: CASSEGGTYEQYF. DNA of the CDR3: TGTGCCAGTAGTGAGGGGGGGACCTACGAGCAGTACTTC.

This rearrangement joins TRBV5-1 to TRBJ2-2; the D gene is possibly TRBD2 (6 bases). This CDR3 has 16 amino acids. The germline V and J ends were trimmed by 4 bases and 1 base, with 14 bases remaining between them. The germline gives CDR1 SGHRS, CDR2 YFSETQ. CDR3 protein: CASSDGGAWNTGELFF. The CDR3 DNA reads as TGCGCCAGCAGCGACGGGGGAGCCTGGAACACCGGGGAGCTGTTTTTT. The complete variable domain, with remaining parts taken from reference TRBV5-1 and TRBJ2-2, reads KAGVTQTPRYLIKTRGQQVTLSCSPISGHRSVSWYQQTPGQGLQFLFEYFSETQRNKGNFPGRFSGRQFSNSRSEMNVSTLELGDSALYLCASSDGGAWNTGELFFGEGSRLTVL.

V is TRBV2 and J is TRBJ1-6; 9 bases line up with TRBD1. The CDR3 sequence is 15 residues long. Trimming removed 7 bases from V and 7 bases from J; junction bases left unmatched: 8. Germline V gene lookup returns CDR1 SNHLY and CDR2 FYNNEI. CDR3 DNA: TGTGCCAGCAAAACGACAGGGGGAAACAATTCACCCCTCCACTTT. It translates to CASKTTGGNNSPLHF.

The chain uses TRBV28 and TRBJ1-4, with D unresolved. V was trimmed by 2 bases and J by 0 bases, leaving 13 bases between them. Germline-derived CDR1 and CDR2 are MDHEN and SYDVKM. CDR3 length: 17 amino acids. The CDR3 DNA reads TGTGCCAGCAGTTTACCAACGGTATTTGCAACTAATGAAAAACTGTTTTTT. Its translation: CASSLPTVFATNEKLFF.

This chain links TRBV6-5 with TRBJ2-7; D remains ambiguous. V gave up 5 bases and J gave up 3 bases, with 14 bases separating them. Germline V lookup: CDR1 MNHEY, CDR2 SVGAGI. The CDR3 covers 14 residues. Written as DNA, the CDR3 is TGTGCCAGCAGTACAGTGCTTTCGATCTACGAGCAGTACTTC. Translated: CASSTVLSIYEQYF.

This clone was seen more than once but under ten times. The V call is TRBV29-1, the J call TRBJ1-2; a possible D gene is TRBD1 (5 bases). The V gene lost 5 bases and the J gene lost 9 bases, with 25 bases spanning the gap. CDR3 length: 15 amino acids. Germline-derived CDR1 and CDR2 are SQVTM and ANQGSEA. CDR3 protein: CSVPLGGSQLKSYTF. CDR3 nucleotides: TGCAGCGTTCCTCTGGGGGGGAGTCAGCTGAAGAGCTACACCTTC.

This chain joins TRBV2 and TRBJ2-7; D gene unclear. Deletions cut 4 bases from V and 0 bases from J, with 13 bases between. Germline CDR1 and CDR2: SNHLY and FYNNEI. The CDR3 has 15 residues. The CDR3 bases are TGTGCCAGCAGTGCAGCTCCCCCGAGCTCCTACGAGCAGTACTTC. Amino acid sequence: CASSAAPPSSYEQYF.

The chain recombines TRBV11-2 with TRBJ2-1, with D perhaps TRBD2 (7 bases). The germline V and J ends were trimmed by 1 base and 8 bases, with 12 bases remaining between them. The CDR3 is 14 residues long. CDR1 and CDR2 (germline): SGHAT, FQNNGV. The CDR3: CASSLVGGVDEQFF. CDR3 coding DNA: TGTGCCAGCAGCTTAGTAGGGGGGGTTGATGAGCAGTTCTTC. Drawing the rest from reference TRBV11-2 and TRBJ2-1, the complete variable domain is EAGVAQSPRYKIIEKRQSVAFWCNPISGHATLYWYQQILGQGPKLLIQFQNNGVVDDSQLPKDRFSAERLKGVDSTLKIQPAKLEDSAVYLCASSLVGGVDEQFFGPGTRLTVL.

The chain joins TRBV27 to TRBJ2-2, with 11 bases lining up with TRBD1. Looked up from germline, CDR1 is MNHEY and CDR2 is SMNVEV (reference sequence). The CDR3 covers 17 residues. V gave up 5 bases and J gave up 2 bases; unmatched junction bases: 7. This CDR3 reads CASSISGTGGNTGELFF. DNA for the CDR3: TGTGCCAGCAGTATCTCCGGGACAGGGGGTAACACCGGGGAGCTGTTTTTT.

V and J are TRBV9 and TRBJ1-1; D is undetermined. The length of the CDR3 is 12 residues. Trimming stripped 9 bases from V and 0 bases from J, with 9 bases between. Germline CDR1 is SGDLS and CDR2 is YYNGEE. This CDR3 is CAISVMNTEAFF. CDR3 nucleotide sequence: TGTGCCATCTCAGTGATGAACACTGAAGCTTTCTTT.

The J gene is TRBJ2-4, the V gene TRBV6-6; 9 nucleotides align to TRBD1. Losses at the gene ends were 2 bases for V and 5 bases for J; bases not matched to a gene: 7. In germline, CDR1 is MNHNY, CDR2 SVGAGI (reference sequence). The CDR3 covers 16 residues. The CDR3 DNA sequence: TGTGCCAGCAGTTACGGCGTGGGACAGGGACAAAACATTCAGTACTTC. Translating it yields CASSYGVGQGQNIQYF.

The chain couples TRBV30 to TRBJ1-1; 10 nucleotides agree with TRBD1. The ends lost 5 bases at V and 4 bases at J; junction bases unmatched: 7. CDR1 GTSNPN and CDR2 SVGIG come from the germline V gene (reference sequence). CDR3 length: 14 amino acids. For the CDR3, the DNA is TGTGCCTGGGACCCCGGGACAGGGGCCACTGAAGCTTTCTTT. Translated, it gives CAWDPGTGATEAFF.

The chain links TRBV5-8 to TRBJ1-3; no clear D. From germline, CDR1 is SGHTS and CDR2 YDEGEE. Trimming pared 4 bases from V and 5 bases from J, leaving 13 bases between. The CDR3 spans 14 residues. DNA of the CDR3: TGTGCCAGCAGCCAACAGTATCTGAGAAACACCATATATTTT. This gives the protein CASSQQYLRNTIYF.

The chain recombines TRBV3-1 (or the pseudogene TRBV3-2) with TRBJ2-3; 9 nucleotides line up with TRBD2. The CDR3 has 17 amino acids. The germline CDR1 and CDR2 sequences are LGHDT and YNNKEL (reference sequence). Trimming cost V 3 bases and J 0 bases; bases outside gene matches: 7. CDR3 protein: CASSQRGGASSTDTQYF. In DNA form, the CDR3 reads TGTGCCAGCAGCCAGCGCGGGGGGGCCTCTAGCACAGATACGCAGTATTTT.

The chain employs TRBV7-2 and TRBJ1-3, with 8 positions matching TRBD1. CDR3 length: 17 amino acids. CDR1 is SGHTA and CDR2 is FQGNSA in the germline V gene. With 5 bases clipped from V and 2 bases from J, the junction kept 11 bases outside the gene matches. CDR3 nucleotides: TGTGCCAGCAGCCCCCTTCGGACAGGGCGGACTGGAAACACCATATATTTT. Protein sequence: CASSPLRTGRTGNTIYF.

The genes are TRBV19 and TRBJ2-5; D possibly corresponds to TRBD1 (6 bases). The germline V gene encodes CDR1 LNHDA and CDR2 SQIVND (reference sequence). Trimming shortened V by 5 bases and J by 1 base, and 14 bases separated the two germline ends. CDR3 length equals 15 residues. The CDR3 DNA sequence: TGTGCCAGTAGTCAACCCGGGACACCCCAAGAGACCCAGTACTTC. It translates to CASSQPGTPQETQYF.

The genes are TRBV19 and TRBJ1-1; 7 nucleotides line up with TRBD1. J lost 1 base, V lost 3 bases, and 5 bases had no gene match. CDR1 and CDR2 (germline): LNHDA, SQIVND (reference sequence). The CDR3 has 15 amino acids. CDR3 region: CASSIGGTANTEAFF. Written as DNA, the CDR3 is TGTGCCAGTAGTATTGGCGGGACAGCGAACACTGAAGCTTTCTTT.

J is TRBJ2-3 and V is TRBV9; TRBD2 matches at 12 bases. Unmatched junction bases numbered 3, after V lost 0 bases and J lost 4 bases. The CDR3 has 16 residues. Germline V CDR1 and CDR2: SGDLS, YYNGEE. The CDR3 here is CASSVGLAGGADTQYF. In nucleotides, the CDR3 is TGTGCCAGCAGCGTAGGGCTAGCGGGGGGGGCAGATACGCAGTATTTT. Based on the CDR3 plus reference TRBV9 and TRBJ2-3, the full variable domain is DSGVTQTPKHLITATGQRVTLRCSPRSGDLSVYWYQQSLDQGLQFLIQYYNGEERAKGNILERFSAQQFPDLHSELNLSSLELGDSALYFCASSVGLAGGADTQYFGPGTRLTVL.

The chain combines TRBV7-2 with TRBJ2-7; TRBD2 matches 7 bases. The CDR3 spans 14 residues. V dropped 5 bases and J dropped 2; count of bases not matched to a gene: 6. Looked up from germline, CDR1 is SGHTA and CDR2 is FQGNSA. CDR3 sequence: CASSPRDYTYEQYF. The CDR3 DNA follows: TGTGCCAGCAGCCCCCGGGACTACACCTACGAGCAGTACTTC.

A note on this clone: Germline is not matched at one junction end, which may reflect a read error. V usage is TRBV28 and J usage is TRBJ1-5; 8 nucleotides match TRBD1. Germline V gene data show CDR1 as MDHEN and CDR2 as SYDVKM. This CDR3 region has 13 residues. CDR3 DNA sequence: TGTGCCTGCAGGGGGCGCCGGGATCAGCCCCAGCATTTT. Translating gives CACRGRRDQPQHF. Looking up the rest from reference TRBV28 and TRBJ1-5 gives the full variable domain: DVKVTQSSRYLVKRTGEKVFLECVQDMDHENMFWYRQDPGLGLRLIYFSYDVKMKEKGDIPEGYSVSREKKERFSLILESASTNQTSMYLCACRGRRDQPQHFGDGTRLSIL.

This clone was seen only a few times. The chain couples TRBV9 to TRBJ2-3, with 13 nucleotides matching TRBD2. V was pared by 2 bases and J by 3 bases, with 9 bases of the junction left unmatched. CDR1 and CDR2 (germline): SGDLS, YYNGEE. The CDR3 runs 18 residues. CDR3 region: CASSVTPSLAGGTDTQYF. The CDR3 region has the DNA TGTGCCAGCAGCGTTACCCCCTCACTAGCGGGGGGGACAGATACGCAGTATTTT. Variable domain in full (rest from reference TRBV9 and TRBJ2-3): DSGVTQTPKHLITATGQRVTLRCSPRSGDLSVYWYQQSLDQGLQFLIQYYNGEERAKGNILERFSAQQFPDLHSELNLSSLELGDSALYFCASSVTPSLAGGTDTQYFGPGTRLTVL.

V is TRBV20-1 and J is TRBJ1-1, with D unclear. V was cut by 6 bases and J by 10 bases, with 12 bases left in between. The CDR3 is 10 residues long. CDR1 is DFQATT, CDR2 SNEGSKA, per germline (reference sequence). The CDR3: CSARLESAFF. The DNA of the CDR3 is TGCAGTGCAAGACTCGAGTCAGCTTTCTTT.

The chain links TRBV9 to TRBJ1-2; 8 bases align to TRBD1. The CDR3 runs 15 residues. Germline V lookup: CDR1 SGDLS, CDR2 YYNGEE. Trimming cost V 0 bases and J 7 bases; bases outside gene matches: 8. CDR3 sequence (DNA): TGTGCCAGCAGCGTAGAGGTGACAGGGGAAAGTGGCTACACCTTC. Its translation is CASSVEVTGESGYTF. Looking up the rest from reference TRBV9 and TRBJ1-2 gives the full variable domain: DSGVTQTPKHLITATGQRVTLRCSPRSGDLSVYWYQQSLDQGLQFLIQYYNGEERAKGNILERFSAQQFPDLHSELNLSSLELGDSALYFCASSVEVTGESGYTFGSGTRLTVV.

The chain employs TRBV11-2 and TRBJ2-7; unclear D gene. The CDR3 is made up of 13 amino acids. Germline V gene lookup returns CDR1 SGHAT and CDR2 FQNNGV. Trimming shortened V by 3 bases and J by 7 bases, and 13 bases separated the two germline ends. The CDR3 is CASSLSQYLEQYF. CDR3 DNA sequence: TGTGCCAGCAGCTTGAGCCAATACTTGGAGCAGTACTTC.

The sample holds a few counts of this clone. V and J are TRBV19 and TRBJ1-5, with 9 bases identical to TRBD1. The CDR3 covers 19 residues. V lost 10 bases and J lost 2; bases outside the gene matches: 21. The germline V gene encodes CDR1 LNHDA and CDR2 SQIVND (reference sequence). The CDR3 nucleotides are TGTGCCACCATTCCCAGTGCCGGGACAGGGACATGGGGCAATCAGCCCCAGCATTTT. It translates to CATIPSAGTGTWGNQPQHF.

The chain couples TRBV4-2 to TRBJ2-1; D might be TRBD2 (5 bases). Germline CDR1 LGHNA, CDR2 YNFKEQ. This CDR3 has 16 amino acids. V lost 2 bases to trimming and J lost 0 bases, with 11 bases between them. CDR3 residues: CASSQRTSRSYNEQFF. In DNA form, the CDR3 reads TGTGCCAGCAGCCAAAGGACTTCCCGCTCCTACAATGAGCAGTTCTTC.

CDR3 in DNA: TGTGCCAGCACCCTCCCAGGGGCTCCTAATGAAAAACTGTTTTTT. This codes for CASTLPGAPNEKLFF. The V and J genes are TRBV2 and TRBJ1-4; D possibly corresponds to TRBD1 (6 bases). CDR1 SNHLY and CDR2 FYNNEI come from the germline V gene. Trimming shortened V by 7 bases and J by 3 bases, and 15 bases separated the two germline ends. The CDR3 consists of 15 residues.

V and J are TRBV6-5 and TRBJ1-1; weak D call: TRBD1 (5 bases). The CDR3 totals 12 residues. Between the trimmed V and J ends, which lost 6 bases and 5 bases, there was a span of 10 bases. Germline CDR1 and CDR2: MNHEY and SVGAGI. CDR3 sequence (DNA): TGTGCCAGCAGGCGGGGACTTACTGAAGCTTTCTTT. The encoded protein is CASRRGLTEAFF.

This chain joins TRBV27 and TRBJ2-4; 7 nucleotides align to TRBD1. Germline assignment: CDR1 MNHEY and CDR2 SMNVEV (reference sequence). V shed 4 bases, J shed 0 bases, and the junction held 15 bases outside the gene matches. The CDR3 length is 19 residues. This CDR3 is CASSSQTGQTKVAKNIQYF. CDR3 in DNA: TGTGCCAGCAGTTCGCAAACGGGACAGACAAAAGTAGCCAAAAACATTCAGTACTTC.